This entry lists 5 T cell receptor beta chains sequenced from one sample in a study of T-cell reconstitution after alpha-beta-depleted transplantation in children. General study results and limits: T-cell counts and diversity at one year post-transplant came mainly from newly produced T cells.

Their recognized antigens are unknown. Unique molecular identifiers were used in preparing the TCRbeta library. From the PCR reads, TCRdb called clonotypes with MiXCR, one entry per CDR3 protein. The table shows some 300,000 distinct CDR3 sequences, with about 7.3% occurring only once. The specimen was peripheral blood, collected 360 days after TCRalphabeta/CD19-depleted stem cell transplant. These receptors were collected from a female patient aged 2-10 years who had a stem cell transplant for Fanconi anemia, so the T cells may come from the graft donor.

In its sample, this clonotype was seen many times. V is TRBV4-1 and J is TRBJ2-7; unclear D gene. This CDR3 region has 13 residues. Germline V gives CDR1 MGHRA, CDR2 YSYEKL. V was cut by 2 bases and J by 2 bases, with 7 bases left in between. CDR3 DNA sequence: TGCGCCAGCAGCCAACTATTCCCCTACGAGCAGTACTTC. Encoded protein: CASSQLFPYEQYF.

V usage is TRBV3-1 and J usage is TRBJ2-1; D is uncertain. Trimming cost V 0 bases and J 7 bases, with 13 bases left between them. The CDR3 extends over 15 amino acids. CDR1 and CDR2 from the germline V gene are LGHDT and YNNKEL (reference sequence). This CDR3 is CASSQDPVMGNEQFF. The CDR3 DNA reads TGTGCCAGCAGCCAAGATCCCGTAATGGGGAATGAGCAGTTCTTC.

This clonotype was counted ten times or more. The DNA is omitted, as the CDR3 cannot be located on it reliably, and the CDR3 follows TCRdb's listing. The rearrangement uses TRBV12-3 or TRBV12-4 and TRBJ2-7; TRBD2 is the table's D call, not checked against the DNA. The CDR3 has 15 residues if both end residues are counted. CDR3 amino acids: CASSSSGLAGGEQYF.

This clonotype was counted many times. The chain carries TRBV10-3 and TRBJ2-7; the match to TRBD2 covers 12 bases. CDR3 size: 16 residues. Looked up from germline, CDR1 is ENHRY and CDR2 is SYGVKD. The junction had 3 bases not matched to a gene; V was cut back by 0 bases and J by 3 bases. The chain's CDR3 is CAISESAGLAGYEQYF. The DNA of the CDR3 is TGTGCCATCAGTGAGTCAGCGGGACTAGCGGGCTACGAGCAGTACTTC.

The chain has TRBV3-1 and TRBJ2-3; D may correspond to TRBD1 or TRBD2 (5 bases each). V was shortened by 4 bases and J by 2 bases, with 19 bases between the two germline ends. Germline V gives CDR1 LGHDT, CDR2 YNNKEL (reference sequence). The CDR3 runs to 17 residues. The CDR3 reads CASSPTGTYSSTDTQYF. CDR3 sequence (DNA): TGTGCCAGCAGCCCTACCGGGACCTACTCGTCCACAGATACGCAGTATTTT.